This T cell receptor (beta chain) was observed in a study of response to subunit inactivated influenza vaccine. TCRdb recomputed calls from the RT-PCR reads with MiXCR, one row per CDR3 protein. The sample contains some 520,000 distinct CDR3 sequences, about 15% of which appear only once. Germline-derived CDR1 and CDR2 are DFQATT and SNEGSKA (reference sequence). Trimming at V came to 4 bases and at J to 2 bases, leaving 4 bases not matched to a gene. The CDR3 is made up of 13 amino acids. Study results and caveats: Seasonal influenza vaccination, on each occasion, was suggested by the authors to recruit few new T cells.

This clonotype has a handful of counts. Antigen unknown. The TCR originated in a man aged 45 to 70 who received an inactivated influenza vaccine. The sample here was CD4+ T cells sorted from PBMCs, taken less than 30 months after vaccination. The J gene is TRBJ2-7, the V gene TRBV20-1, with 8 nucleotides matching TRBD1. CDR3: CSANQGAAYEQYF. For the CDR3, the DNA is TGCAGTGCTAACCAGGGGGCAGCCTACGAGCAGTACTTC.